The 2 T cell receptor beta chains listed next were all sequenced from one sample in a study of tissue T cells after allogeneic stem cell transplantation. This sample's time point: mouse harvest day 14 after allogeneic transplant. The graft held 10^6 splenic CD5+ T cells and 10^7 T-cell-depleted bone marrow cells. Only in-frame clones appear in the TCRdb table, and some are missing; sequencing was by immunoSEQ multiplex PCR. This table has 7,000 to 8,000 clones, approximately 34% appearing once. Sequences were obtained from skin. All receptors derive from a female BALB/c mouse given C57BL/6 T cells with graft-versus-host disease after an allogeneic hematopoietic cell transplant.

By share of the sample, this clone is medium-sized. Mouse germline and gene names are used. The CDR3 end lies 1 residue beyond the end of the read and is filled in from the germline J gene. The chain combines TRBV26 with TRBJ2-7, with 8 bases lining up with TRBD1. The CDR3 runs to 12 residues. CDR1 KGHPV and CDR2 FQNQEV come from the germline V gene (reference sequence). After removal of 6 bases from V and 5 bases from J, the junction contained 3 bases not matched to a gene. The sequenced part of the CDR3 DNA is TGTGCCAGCAGCCTGACAGGGGATGAACAGTAC. Translating it yields CASSLTGDEQY. The CDR3 in full is CASSLTGDEQYF.

This clone is medium-sized. Gene and germline names: mouse. The sequenced fragment ends 1 residue before the CDR3 boundary, so the rest is inferred from the germline J gene. V and J are TRBV26 and TRBJ1-4; D not resolved. CDR1 KGHPV and CDR2 FQNQEV come from the germline V gene (reference sequence). This CDR3 is built from 12 residues. Trimming removed 2 bases at V and 6 bases at J, with 4 bases between. The sequenced CDR3 bases are TGTGCCAGCAGTCTGGGGGACGAAAGATTATTT. As protein: CASSLGDERLF. The whole CDR3 region reads CASSLGDERLFF. The full variable domain, completed using reference TRBV26 and TRBJ1-4, is NSKVIQTPRYLVKGQGQKAKMRCIPEKGHPVVFWYQQNKNNEFKFLINFQNQEVLQQIDMTEKRFSAECPSNSPCSLEIQSSEAGDSALYLCASSLGDERLFFGHGTKLSVL.